These 22 T cell receptor beta chains share one sample of origin, sequenced in a study of OX40 agonist ivuxolimab in advanced cancers. TCRdb's copy holds only in-frame clones and misses some; the assay was immunoSEQ multiplex PCR. The data show about 100,000 clones, with 90% seen just once and 0.31% held by the top ten. Sample: CD4+ or CD8+ T cells sorted from blood, taken in a trial of the OX40 agonist ivuxolimab. The receptors here all came from an adult with an advanced solid tumor such as melanoma, head and neck, liver or kidney cancer.

For the CDR3, the DNA is TGTGCCAGCAGCTTAGCGTCCAGCACAGATACGCAGTATTTT. Amino acids: CASSLASSTDTQYF. J is TRBJ2-3 and V is TRBV7-6; D remains unclear. The CDR3 extends over 14 amino acids. V was clipped by 0 bases and J by 0 bases, with 4 bases between them. From germline, CDR1 is SGHVS and CDR2 FNYEAQ.

The V gene is TRBV28, the J gene TRBJ1-2; D is uncertain. This CDR3 is 14 amino acids long. The V end was cut by 2 bases, the J end by 2 bases, with 9 bases between. Germline V gene sequence: CDR1 MDHEN, CDR2 SYDVKM. CDR3 protein: CASSLPNRNYGYTF. The CDR3 DNA sequence: TGTGCCAGCAGTTTACCCAATCGCAACTATGGCTACACCTTC.

V gene TRBV9 combines with J gene TRBJ2-1, with 9 bases that match TRBD2. The CDR3 is 15 residues long. Germline assignment: CDR1 SGDLS and CDR2 YYNGEE. V was pared by 4 bases and J by 2 bases, with 4 bases of the junction left unmatched. Here the CDR3 reads CASSPASGTYNEQFF. CDR3 DNA: TGTGCCAGCAGCCCTGCTAGCGGGACCTACAATGAGCAGTTCTTC.

V and J are TRBV7-8 and TRBJ1-2; no definite D call. V lost 2 bases, J lost 8 bases, and 18 bases lay in between. The CDR3 is made up of 15 amino acids. Germline-derived CDR1 and CDR2 are SGHVS and FQNEAQ. The CDR3 region has the DNA TGTGCCAGCAGCTTATTGGTGAGGAGTCCCGGAGGCTACACCTTC. Its protein product is CASSLLVRSPGGYTF.

The chain uses TRBV18 and TRBJ2-2; 11 nucleotides agree with TRBD1. V lost 4 bases and J lost 4; bases outside the gene matches: 2. Germline loops: CDR1 KGHSH, CDR2 LQKENI. The CDR3 covers 15 residues. The CDR3 is CASSRTGGTTGELFF. DNA of the CDR3: TGTGCCAGCTCACGGACAGGGGGCACCACCGGGGAGCTGTTTTTT.

This clone occurred once. The rearrangement uses TRBV11-1 and TRBJ2-3; 7 bases are a match to TRBD1. The CDR3 is made up of 15 amino acids. J lost 4 bases, V lost 8 bases, and 12 bases had no gene match. Per the germline V gene, CDR1 is SGHAT and CDR2 is FQDESV (reference sequence). Here the CDR3 DNA reads TGTGCCAGCTCCCGACAGGGTCTTGAGGCAGATACGCAGTATTTT. It encodes CASSRQGLEADTQYF. The full variable domain, rest sourced from reference TRBV11-1 and TRBJ2-3, is EAEVAQSPRYKITEKSQAVAFWCDPISGHATLYWYRQILGQGPELLVQFQDESVVDDSQLPKDRFSAERLKGVDSTLKIQPAELGDSAMYLCASSRQGLEADTQYFGPGTRLTVL.

This chain connects TRBV15 to TRBJ2-6, with D possibly matching TRBD2 (5 bases). This CDR3 has 17 amino acids. The germline CDR1 and CDR2 sequences are LNHNV and YYDKDF (reference sequence). Deletions cut 1 base from V and 0 bases from J, with 10 bases between. CDR3 amino acids: CATSRGFRDSGANVLTF. CDR3 in DNA: TGTGCCACCAGCAGAGGATTCCGGGACTCTGGGGCCAACGTCCTGACTTTC.

The chain uses TRBV7-3 and TRBJ2-7; 8 nucleotides line up with TRBD1. This CDR3 is 15 amino acids long. V lost 2 bases, J lost 5 bases, and 8 bases stayed unmatched. Germline lookup yields CDR1 SGHTA and CDR2 FQGTGA. CDR3 sequence (DNA): TGTGCCAGCAGCTTACGTGGGCAGGGGGCGGACGAGCAGTACTTC. This translates into CASSLRGQGADEQYF. Full variable domain (outside the CDR3, taken from reference TRBV7-3 and TRBJ2-7): GAGVSQTPSNKVTEKGKYVELRCDPISGHTALYWYRQSLGQGPEFLIYFQGTGAADDSGLPNDRFFAVRPEGSVSTLKIQRTERGDSAVYLCASSLRGQGADEQYFGPGTRLTVT.

V is TRBV9 and J is TRBJ2-1; D might be TRBD1 (5 bases). The germline V and J ends were trimmed by 1 base and 0 bases, with 11 bases remaining between them. This CDR3 comprises 16 residues. Germline V gene data show CDR1 as SGDLS and CDR2 as YYNGEE. CDR3 amino acids: CASSVLGHSSYNEQFF. The CDR3 coding sequence is TGTGCCAGCAGCGTATTGGGGCACAGCTCCTACAATGAGCAGTTCTTC.

The chain recombines TRBV4-2 with TRBJ2-1; D is undetermined. Deletions cut 1 base from V and 0 bases from J, with 10 bases between. Germline V gene sequence: CDR1 LGHNA, CDR2 YNFKEQ. The CDR3 is made up of 16 amino acids. This chain's CDR3 is CASSQGTDSSYNEQFF. The CDR3 DNA sequence: TGTGCCAGCAGCCAAGGGACGGATAGCTCCTACAATGAGCAGTTCTTC.

The V and J genes are TRBV10-1 and TRBJ2-1; a weak D match, TRBD1 (5 bases). Germline V gene sequence: CDR1 WNHNN, CDR2 SYGVQD (reference sequence). Trimming cost V 3 bases and J 5 bases, with 17 bases left between them. The length of the CDR3 is 16 residues. CDR3 in amino acids: CASSEGGWTTHNEQFF. In nucleotides, the CDR3 is TGCGCCAGCAGTGAAGGTGGGTGGACAACTCACAATGAGCAGTTCTTC.

The rearrangement links TRBV19 to TRBJ1-5, with D perhaps matching TRBD1 (6 bases). V lost 3 bases and J 9 bases, leaving 21 bases between the germline ends. CDR3 size: 16 residues. CDR1 and CDR2 from the germline V gene are LNHDA and SQIVND (reference sequence). The chain's CDR3 is CASSMGGTRASWPQHF. The CDR3 DNA reads TGTGCCAGTAGTATGGGGGGGACAAGGGCCTCTTGGCCCCAGCATTTT.

This chain links TRBV29-1 with TRBJ2-7, with D perhaps TRBD2 (6 bases). CDR1 and CDR2 (germline): SQVTM, ANQGSEA. Trimming took 6 bases from V and 1 from J, leaving 19 bases between them. The CDR3 has 15 residues. The CDR3 DNA follows: TGCAGCGTCCGAAGGAGGAGGGAATTTTCCTACGAGCAGTACTTC. Amino acid sequence: CSVRRRREFSYEQYF.

The chain's CDR3 is CASSPTRLSKRDYNEQFF. CDR3 nucleotides: TGTGCCAGCTCACCGACCCGATTGTCCAAGCGGGACTACAATGAGCAGTTCTTC. The chain employs TRBV18 and TRBJ2-1, with TRBD2 identical over 7 bases. In germline, CDR1 is KGHSH, CDR2 LQKENI. This CDR3 is built from 18 residues. Trimming cost V 3 bases and J 3 bases; bases outside gene matches: 14.

The rearrangement links TRBV7-3 to TRBJ2-7; 16 bases are a match to TRBD2. The germline CDR1 and CDR2 sequences are SGHTA and FQGTGA. The CDR3 is 21 amino acids. With V trimmed by 1 base and J by 6 bases, 18 bases remained unmatched. DNA for the CDR3: TGTGCCAGCAGCTTAATGTATTGGGGGACTAGCGGGAGGGCCTGGGCGGGCGAGCAGTACTTC. This encodes CASSLMYWGTSGRAWAGEQYF. The complete variable domain, with remaining parts taken from reference TRBV7-3 and TRBJ2-7, reads GAGVSQTPSNKVTEKGKYVELRCDPISGHTALYWYRQSLGQGPEFLIYFQGTGAADDSGLPNDRFFAVRPEGSVSTLKIQRTERGDSAVYLCASSLMYWGTSGRAWAGEQYFGPGTRLTVT.

The chain combines TRBV23-1 with TRBJ1-1, with D possibly being TRBD1 (6 bases). TRBV23-1 is an ORF, and what it does is uncertain. V was shortened by 1 base and J by 6 bases, with 15 bases between the two germline ends. The CDR3 sequence is 15 residues long. The CDR3 region is CASSQFDRIVAEAFF. CDR3 bases: TGCGCCAGCAGTCAATTCGACAGGATAGTAGCTGAAGCTTTCTTT.

The chain recombines TRBV6-5 with TRBJ2-5; the match to TRBD2 covers 8 bases. Germline lookup yields CDR1 MNHEY and CDR2 SVGAGI. V lost 5 bases and J lost 2; bases outside the gene matches: 4. This CDR3 has 14 residues. CDR3: CASSLTSGQETQYF. The DNA of the CDR3 is TGTGCCAGCAGTCTTACTAGCGGTCAAGAGACCCAGTACTTC.

The chain recombines TRBV27 with TRBJ1-5; 8 bases are a match to TRBD1. Germline-derived CDR1 and CDR2 are MNHEY and SMNVEV (reference sequence). The CDR3 runs to 17 residues. The V gene end was trimmed by 7 bases and the J gene end by 0 bases; junction bases not matched to a gene: 11. The DNA of the CDR3 is TGTGCCAGCATAGACAGGGGATACCTGTATAGCAATCAGCCCCAGCATTTT. Translated, it gives CASIDRGYLYSNQPQHF.

The V gene is TRBV6-5, the J gene TRBJ1-2; D uncertain. This CDR3 spans 13 amino acids. In germline, CDR1 is MNHEY, CDR2 SVGAGI. V lost 5 bases to trimming and J lost 5 bases, with 12 bases between them. Written as DNA, the CDR3 is TGTGCCAGCAGTACCTTCGTGGGGTATGGCTACACCTTC. Its protein product is CASSTFVGYGYTF.

The rearrangement uses TRBV7-2 and TRBJ2-3; maybe TRBD2 (5 bases). This CDR3 spans 16 amino acids. Germline lookup yields CDR1 SGHTA and CDR2 FQGNSA. Deletions cut 1 base from V and 2 bases from J, with 13 bases between. Here the CDR3 reads CASSLGGQLFTDTQYF. In DNA form, the CDR3 reads TGTGCCAGCAGCTTAGGAGGGCAGCTGTTCACAGATACGCAGTATTTT. Full variable domain (remainder filled in from reference TRBV7-2 and TRBJ2-3): GAGVSQSPSNKVTEKGKDVELRCDPISGHTALYWYRQSLGQGLEFLIYFQGNSAPDKSGLPSDRFSAERTGGSVSTLTIQRTQQEDSAVYLCASSLGGQLFTDTQYFGPGTRLTVL.

The J gene is TRBJ1-2, the V gene TRBV28, with 7 nucleotides matching TRBD1. This CDR3 contains 15 residues. Germline V gene sequence: CDR1 MDHEN, CDR2 SYDVKM. V lost 5 bases, J lost 6 bases, and 12 bases stayed unmatched. The CDR3 sequence is CASSLHPGGRNGYTF. In nucleotides, the CDR3 is TGTGCCAGCAGTCTCCACCCAGGGGGAAGGAATGGCTACACCTTC.

This clone showed up just once. The J gene is TRBJ1-1, the V gene TRBV9, with D hard to call. Germline V gene lookup returns CDR1 SGDLS and CDR2 YYNGEE. CDR3 length: 14 residues. The V gene lost 4 bases and the J gene lost 2 bases, with 12 bases spanning the gap. The CDR3 DNA follows: TGTGCCAGCAGCCCCCGGCAAGCCAACACTGAAGCTTTCTTT. It yields the protein CASSPRQANTEAFF.